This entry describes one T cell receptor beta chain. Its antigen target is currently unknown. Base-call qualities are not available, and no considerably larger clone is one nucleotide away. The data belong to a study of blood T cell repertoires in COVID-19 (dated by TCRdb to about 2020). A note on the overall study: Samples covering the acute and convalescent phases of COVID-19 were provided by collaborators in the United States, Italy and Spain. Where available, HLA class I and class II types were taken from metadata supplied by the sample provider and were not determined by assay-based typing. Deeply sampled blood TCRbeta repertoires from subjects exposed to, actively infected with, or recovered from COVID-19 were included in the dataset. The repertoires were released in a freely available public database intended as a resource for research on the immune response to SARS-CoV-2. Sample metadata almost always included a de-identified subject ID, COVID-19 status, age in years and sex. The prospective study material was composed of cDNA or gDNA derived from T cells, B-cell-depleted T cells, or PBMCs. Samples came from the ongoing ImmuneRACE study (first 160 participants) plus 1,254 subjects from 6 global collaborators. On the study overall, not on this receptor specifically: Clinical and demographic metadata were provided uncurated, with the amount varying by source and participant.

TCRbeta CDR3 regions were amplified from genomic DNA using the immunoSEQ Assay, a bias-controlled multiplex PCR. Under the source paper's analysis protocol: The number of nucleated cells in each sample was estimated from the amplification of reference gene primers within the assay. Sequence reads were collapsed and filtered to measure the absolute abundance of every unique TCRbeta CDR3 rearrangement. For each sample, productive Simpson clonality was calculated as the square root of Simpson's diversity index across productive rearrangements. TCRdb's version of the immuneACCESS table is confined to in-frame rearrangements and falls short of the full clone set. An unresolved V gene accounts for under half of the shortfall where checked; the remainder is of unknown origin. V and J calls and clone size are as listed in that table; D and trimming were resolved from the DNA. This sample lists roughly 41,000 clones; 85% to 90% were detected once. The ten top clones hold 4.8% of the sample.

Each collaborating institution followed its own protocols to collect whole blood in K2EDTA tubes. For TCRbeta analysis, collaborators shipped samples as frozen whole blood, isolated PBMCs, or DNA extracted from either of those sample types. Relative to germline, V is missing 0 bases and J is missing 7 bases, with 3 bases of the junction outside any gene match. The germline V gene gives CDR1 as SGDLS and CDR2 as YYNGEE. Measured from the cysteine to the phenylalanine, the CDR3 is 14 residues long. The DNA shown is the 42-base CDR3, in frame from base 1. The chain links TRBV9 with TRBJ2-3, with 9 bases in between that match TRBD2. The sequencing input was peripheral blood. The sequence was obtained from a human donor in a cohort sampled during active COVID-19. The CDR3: CASSVGSGSYTQYF. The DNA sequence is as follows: TGTGCCAGCAGCGTAGGTAGCGGGAGTTATACGCAGTATTTT.